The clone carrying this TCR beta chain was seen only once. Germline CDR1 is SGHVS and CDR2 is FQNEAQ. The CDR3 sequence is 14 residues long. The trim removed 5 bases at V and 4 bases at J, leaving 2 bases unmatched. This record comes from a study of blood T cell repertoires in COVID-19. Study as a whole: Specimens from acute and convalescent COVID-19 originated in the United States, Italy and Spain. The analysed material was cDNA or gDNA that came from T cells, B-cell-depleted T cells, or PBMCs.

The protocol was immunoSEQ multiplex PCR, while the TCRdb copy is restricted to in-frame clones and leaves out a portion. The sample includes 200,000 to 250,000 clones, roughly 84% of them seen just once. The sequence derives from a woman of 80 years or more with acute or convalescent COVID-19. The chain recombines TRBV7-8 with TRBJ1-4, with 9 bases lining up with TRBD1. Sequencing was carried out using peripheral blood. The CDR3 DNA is TGTGCCAGCAGCCAGGACAGGGGTAATGAAAAACTGTTTTTT. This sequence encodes CASSQDRGNEKLFF.